This passage covers 18 T cell receptor beta chains from one sample sequenced in a study of T cells in Graves' hyperthyroidism and ophthalmopathy. TCR beta CDR3 region amplification was performed from RNA transcripts. The primer set for the first-round RT-PCR of the TCR CDR3 was HTBI. TCRdb called the multiplex PCR reads again in MiXCR, with one record for every CDR3 protein. The repertoire holds 250,000 to 300,000 distinct CDR3 sequences, with less than 20% as singletons. The specimen was blood. Source of these receptors: a man aged 50-59 years with Graves' ophthalmopathy.

This clonotype was counted ten times or more. CDR3 DNA: TGTGCCTGGGGAGGACTAGCGGGAGACACGCAGTATTTT. Protein sequence: CAWGGLAGDTQYF. The V and J genes are TRBV30 and TRBJ2-3; 13 bases match TRBD2. CDR3 length: 13 amino acids. Per germline, CDR1 GTSNPN and CDR2 SVGIG (reference sequence). The trim removed 5 bases at V and 9 bases at J, leaving 5 bases unmatched.

This clonotype was counted only a few times. The chain joins TRBV24-1 to TRBJ2-3; D unclear. Trimming left V 4 bases short and J 5 bases short, with 6 bases between. Germline V CDR1 and CDR2: KGHDR, SFDVKD. This CDR3 region has 12 residues. CDR3 sequence (DNA): TGTGCCACCAGTGAGCCCGAAGATACGCAGTATTTT. Translated, it gives CATSEPEDTQYF.

This clonotype was observed a handful of times. The chain uses TRBV19 and TRBJ2-3; tentative D call: TRBD2 (5 bases). The CDR3 has 14 amino acids. The germline V gene has CDR1 LNHDA and CDR2 SQIVND (reference sequence). Trimming removed 1 base from V and 5 bases from J, with 10 bases in between. The CDR3 is CASSIVGAEDTQYF. CDR3 DNA sequence: TGTGCCAGTAGTATAGTAGGAGCGGAAGATACGCAGTATTTT.

This clonotype has a handful of counts. The rearrangement links TRBV24-1 to TRBJ2-3, with 10 bases lining up with TRBD1. The CDR3 is 14 residues long. The V gene's germline CDR1 is KGHDR and CDR2 SFDVKD. V shed 3 bases, J shed 8 bases, and the junction held 4 bases outside the gene matches. The CDR3 here is CATSDNRQGATQYF. Here the CDR3 DNA reads TGTGCCACCAGTGATAATAGACAGGGGGCTACGCAGTATTTT.

This clonotype came up many times. The V and J genes are TRBV28 and TRBJ2-5; D might be TRBD1 or TRBD2, each matching 5 bases. The V gene's germline CDR1 is MDHEN and CDR2 SYDVKM. The CDR3 is made up of 14 amino acids. The V end lost 5 bases, the J end lost 5 bases, and 15 bases lay between the germline ends. In DNA form, the CDR3 reads TGTGCCAGCAGTCCGACGGGACGATGGGAGACCCAGTACTTC. Protein sequence: CASSPTGRWETQYF.

This clonotype was recorded many times. The V and J genes are TRBV24-1 and TRBJ2-1; TRBD2 matches at 7 bases. V shed 5 bases and J 5 bases; nucleotides not matched to a gene: 8. The CDR3 has 15 residues. The germline gives CDR1 KGHDR, CDR2 SFDVKD. CDR3 DNA sequence: TGTGCCACCAGTGGTTTACGGGAGGCCAACAATGAGCAGTTCTTC. This translates into CATSGLREANNEQFF.

There are a few counts of this clonotype. The V and J genes are TRBV6-1 and TRBJ2-2; tentative D call: TRBD2 (5 bases). V shed 2 bases and J shed 6 bases, with 10 bases lying between them. This CDR3 is 14 amino acids long. From germline, CDR1 is MNHNS and CDR2 SASEGT. The CDR3 DNA is TGTGCCAGCAGTGAACGGAGGTTTCCCGGGGAGCTGTTTTTT. Its translation is CASSERRFPGELFF.

This clonotype was recorded many times. This chain links TRBV5-1 with TRBJ2-7, with TRBD1 matching 9 bases. Germline V gene sequence: CDR1 SGHRS, CDR2 YFSETQ. J was trimmed by 7 bases and V by 5 bases; bases with no gene match: 13. There are 15 residues in the CDR3. The CDR3 sequence: CASSQIGQGIGEQYF. CDR3 sequence (DNA): TGCGCCAGCAGTCAAATCGGACAGGGGATCGGGGAGCAGTACTTC.

This clonotype was seen a few times. The CDR3 DNA reads TGCAGCGTTATACTGGGACAGGGGGCGTGGAACACTGAAGCTTTCTTT. Translating gives CSVILGQGAWNTEAFF. The V gene is TRBV29-1, the J gene TRBJ1-1; TRBD1 matches at 12 bases. V dropped 5 bases and J dropped 1; count of bases not matched to a gene: 8. CDR3 length: 16 residues. CDR1 is SQVTM, CDR2 ANQGSEA, per germline.

V gene TRBV7-6 combines with J gene TRBJ2-7; 8 nucleotides match TRBD2. Germline V gene sequence: CDR1 SGHVS, CDR2 FNYEAQ. The V and J ends lost 4 bases and 4 bases, in that order; junction bases with no gene match: 9. This CDR3 spans 15 amino acids. The CDR3 here is CASSSLSGRPYEQYF. CDR3 DNA sequence: TGTGCCAGCAGCTCGTTGAGCGGGAGACCTTACGAGCAGTACTTC.

This clonotype was seen only a few times. The rearrangement joins TRBV12-3 or TRBV12-4 to TRBJ2-3; weak D call: TRBD2 (5 bases). The CDR3 covers 19 residues. V dropped 5 bases and J dropped 0 bases, with 24 bases sitting between them. CDR3 in amino acids: CASSTVGEGSPYSTDTQYF. The DNA for the CDR3 is TGTGCCAGCAGTACAGTCGGTGAGGGCTCCCCCTATAGCACAGATACGCAGTATTTT.

There are a few counts of this clonotype. The rearrangement uses TRBV10-3 and TRBJ1-1, with D possibly matching TRBD1 (5 bases). V dropped 4 bases and J dropped 4 bases, with 7 bases sitting between them. Per the germline V gene, CDR1 is ENHRY and CDR2 is SYGVKD. This CDR3 has 12 amino acids. The CDR3 loop is CAISARATEAFF. DNA of the CDR3: TGTGCCATCAGTGCCAGGGCCACTGAAGCTTTCTTT.

The sample holds many counts of this clonotype. V gene TRBV5-1 combines with J gene TRBJ1-2; tentatively, D is TRBD1 (6 bases). Trimming took 4 bases from V and 3 from J, leaving 19 bases between them. The CDR3 totals 16 residues. Germline CDR1 and CDR2: SGHRS and YFSETQ. This chain's CDR3 is CASSPLTGTLDYGYTF. CDR3 bases: TGCGCCAGCAGCCCGCTGACAGGTACCCTGGACTATGGCTACACCTTC.

This clonotype was recorded at least ten times. This chain uses TRBV28 with TRBJ1-1; weak D call: TRBD1 (5 bases). V lost 10 bases, J lost 1 base, and 16 bases lay in between. CDR3 length equals 14 residues. The germline gives CDR1 MDHEN, CDR2 SYDVKM. CDR3 DNA: TGTGCCACCGCCCGGGCAGGGAAGAACACTGAAGCTTTCTTT. Its translation is CATARAGKNTEAFF.

The rearrangement uses TRBV11-2 and TRBJ1-5; D may be TRBD1 (5 bases). CDR1 and CDR2 from the germline V gene are SGHAT and FQNNGV. Deletions cut 5 bases from V and 5 bases from J, with 10 bases between. The CDR3 has 13 amino acids. The CDR3, as DNA: TGTGCCAGCAGCGTAGGGACGGATCAGCCCCAGCATTTT. Residues: CASSVGTDQPQHF. Combining the CDR3 with reference TRBV11-2 and TRBJ1-5 gives the whole variable domain EAGVAQSPRYKIIEKRQSVAFWCNPISGHATLYWYQQILGQGPKLLIQFQNNGVVDDSQLPKDRFSAERLKGVDSTLKIQPAKLEDSAVYLCASSVGTDQPQHFGDGTRLSIL.

This clonotype was found a few times. The rearrangement links TRBV20-1 to TRBJ2-1; the D is unclear. The germline CDR1 and CDR2 sequences are DFQATT and SNEGSKA (reference sequence). Trimming left V 6 bases short and J 7 bases short, with 13 bases between. The CDR3 is 12 residues long. The CDR3 DNA reads TGCAGTGCCGCGATGCACGGGAATGAGCAGTTCTTC. Residues: CSAAMHGNEQFF.

This clonotype has ten or more counts. The chain has TRBV20-1 and TRBJ2-1; 10 bases match TRBD2. This CDR3 has 15 residues. Germline lookup yields CDR1 DFQATT and CDR2 SNEGSKA (reference sequence). V was pared by 0 bases and J by 6 bases, with 5 bases of the junction left unmatched. CDR3 in amino acids: CSARDSGRAFNEQFF. Here the CDR3 DNA reads TGCAGTGCTAGAGACAGCGGGAGGGCCTTCAATGAGCAGTTCTTC.

The rearrangement joins TRBV30 to TRBJ1-5, with D uncertain. The germline gives CDR1 GTSNPN, CDR2 SVGIG (reference sequence). V lost 7 bases and J 7 bases, leaving 17 bases between the germline ends. The CDR3 extends over 13 amino acids. The CDR3 coding sequence is TGTGCCTTTGGAGGGATCGGACGCCAGCCCCAGCATTTT. Protein product: CAFGGIGRQPQHF.